This record looks at one T cell receptor (beta chain) sequence and its context. Its antigen is still unknown. The method was immunoSEQ multiplex PCR; TCRdb's version includes in-frame clones alone and lacks a portion of them. The table shows about 80,000 clones, with roughly four fifths occurring only once. This sample is drawn from a study of T cell clones after liver transplantation. Overall study: Until 12-24 months post-transplant, subjects got standard immunosuppression and no induction. Blood was drawn pre-transplant, before withdrawal, and after full or failed withdrawal.

Study-wide results and caveats: Circulating graft-donor-reactive CD4 TCRbeta sequences fell significantly post-transplant in 5 of 8 subjects. Compared with third party-reactive sequences, donor-reactive ones declined more, independent of withdrawal success.

The CDR3 runs to 14 residues. V lost 0 bases to trimming and J lost 4 bases, with 9 bases between them. Germline values: CDR1 LGHNA, CDR2 YSLEER. The source is a human patient who received a liver transplant. Some T cells may be transferred from the graft donor. This rearrangement joins TRBV4-3 to TRBJ1-2; D remains ambiguous. Sequenced here: CD4+ T cells from blood, sampled 46 months after liver transplant. CDR3 protein: CASSQEMAVYGYTF. The CDR3 DNA reads as TGCGCCAGCAGCCAAGAAATGGCAGTCTATGGCTACACCTTC.